These T cell receptor beta chains were read from a single sample in a study of T cell repertoires in cytomegalovirus infection. No antigens are known for them. TCRdb re-derived calls from the reads in MiXCR, one entry per CDR3 protein. The repertoire has approximately 310,000 distinct CDR3 sequences, 20% to 25% of them found once; the top ten carry 10% to 15%. The sequencing used cultured PBMCs, collected from culture after CMV antigen stimulation. Receptor source: a human donor in good health (CMV status not recorded). Some clones in this sample may be carry-over from other donors' samples. Both conserved end residues are part of each CDR3. Each record gives: clone size, V gene, D gene, J gene, CDR3 protein, CDR3 DNA. D genes are given only for firm matches. Where a row states a size, it is once, few, many or the class of an expanded clone; other rows omit it.

>-|TRBV28|-|TRBJ2-7
CASSSHRDSQGEQYF
TGTGCCAGCAGTTCCCACCGGGACTCGCAGGGCGAGCAGTACTTC
>-|TRBV29-1|TRBD1|TRBJ2-1
CSVGTGGRRNYNEQFF
TGCAGCGTTGGGACAGGGGGTAGACGGAACTACAATGAGCAGTTCTTC
>-|TRBV28|-|TRBJ1-1
CASSFLTPRGTEAFF
TGTGCCAGCAGTTTCCTAACTCCCCGGGGCACTGAAGCTTTCTTT
>few|TRBV29-1|-|TRBJ2-2
CSVLREDTGELFF
TGCAGCGTGCTCCGGGAAGACACCGGGGAGCTGTTTTTT
>-|TRBV7-2|TRBD2|TRBJ2-1
CASSSPTGTSGSGEQFF
TGTGCCAGCAGCTCACCTACCGGGACTAGCGGGAGTGGTGAGCAGTTCTTC
>-|TRBV23-1|-|TRBJ2-7
CASSQSPRPSYEQYF
TGCGCCAGCAGTCAATCCCCTAGACCCTCCTACGAGCAGTACTTC
>few|TRBV30|-|TRBJ2-1
CAVHGNEQFF
TGTGCCGTCCATGGGAATGAGCAGTTCTTC
>-|TRBV5-5|-|TRBJ1-1
CASSLVGSSTEAFF
TGTGCCAGCAGCTTGGTTGGGTCGAGTACTGAAGCTTTCTTT
>-|TRBV7-2|-|TRBJ2-3
CASSLVFTDTQYF
TGTGCCAGCAGTTTAGTATTTACAGATACGCAGTATTTT
>-|TRBV3-1|-|TRBJ2-5
CASSQDMTTQETQYF
TGTGCCAGCAGCCAAGATATGACTACTCAAGAGACCCAGTACTTC
>few|TRBV27|-|TRBJ1-5
CASSVYGNQPQHF
TGTGCCAGCTCAGTTTATGGCAATCAGCCCCAGCATTTT
>-|TRBV5-8|-|TRBJ2-3
CASRAGLSSTDTQYF
TGTGCCAGCAGAGCAGGGCTTAGTAGCACAGATACGCAGTATTTT
>few|TRBV7-2|-|TRBJ1-1
CASSLANRVGAFF
TGTGCCAGCAGCTTAGCTAACAGGGTCGGAGCTTTCTTT
>-|TRBV20-1|-|TRBJ2-1
CSANLGKYNEQFF
TGCAGTGCTAACCTAGGGAAGTACAATGAGCAGTTCTTC
>few|TRBV7-9|-|TRBJ2-1
CASSSLAAADEQFF
TGTGCCAGCAGCTCCCTGGCCGCCGCCGATGAGCAGTTCTTC
>few|TRBV12-3/TRBV12-4|TRBD2|TRBJ2-5
CASSRSGGQETQYF
TGTGCCAGCAGTCGTAGCGGGGGACAAGAGACCCAGTACTTC
>-|TRBV28|TRBD1|TRBJ2-7
CASSLARTGGTYEQYF
TGTGCCAGCAGTCTTGCCCGGACAGGGGGCACCTACGAGCAGTACTTC
>few|TRBV3-1|TRBD2|TRBJ2-5
CASSLRTSGRSETQYF
TGTGCCAGCAGCCTTCGGACTAGCGGGAGGTCGGAGACCCAGTACTTC
>few|TRBV20-1|-|TRBJ1-1
CSARDSGTGGTEAFF
TGCAGTGCTAGAGATTCTGGAACAGGCGGCACTGAAGCTTTCTTT
>-|TRBV4-2|TRBD1|TRBJ1-2
CASSQDTGADYGYTF
TGTGCCAGCAGCCAAGATACAGGGGCGGACTATGGCTACACCTTC
>many|TRBV4-1|TRBD2|TRBJ2-1
CASSHGGTTRNEQFF
TGCGCCAGCAGCCACGGGGGGACTACTCGCAATGAGCAGTTCTTC
>few|TRBV9|TRBD2|TRBJ2-5
CASSVGLAGGNLQETQYF
TGTGCCAGCAGCGTCGGACTAGCGGGAGGCAATTTACAAGAGACCCAGTACTTC
>many|TRBV7-9|-|TRBJ2-3
CASSPQVSTDTQYF
TGTGCCAGCAGCCCACAGGTCAGCACAGATACGCAGTATTTT
>-|TRBV9|-|TRBJ2-1
CASSAGATLNNEQFF
TGTGCCAGCAGCGCGGGTGCAACCCTAAACAATGAGCAGTTCTTC